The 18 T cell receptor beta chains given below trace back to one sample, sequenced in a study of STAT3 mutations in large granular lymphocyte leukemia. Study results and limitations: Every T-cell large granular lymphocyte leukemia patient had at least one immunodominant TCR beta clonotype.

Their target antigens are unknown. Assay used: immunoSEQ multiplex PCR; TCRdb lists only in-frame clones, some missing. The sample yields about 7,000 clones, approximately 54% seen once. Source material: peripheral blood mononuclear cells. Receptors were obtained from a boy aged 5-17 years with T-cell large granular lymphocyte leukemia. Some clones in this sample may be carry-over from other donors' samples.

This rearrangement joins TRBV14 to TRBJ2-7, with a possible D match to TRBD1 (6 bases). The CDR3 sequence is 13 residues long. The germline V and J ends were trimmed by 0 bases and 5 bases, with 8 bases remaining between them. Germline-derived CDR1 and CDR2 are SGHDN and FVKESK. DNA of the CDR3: TGTGCCAGCAGCCAAGATCAGGGGAACGAGCAGTACTTC. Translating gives CASSQDQGNEQYF.

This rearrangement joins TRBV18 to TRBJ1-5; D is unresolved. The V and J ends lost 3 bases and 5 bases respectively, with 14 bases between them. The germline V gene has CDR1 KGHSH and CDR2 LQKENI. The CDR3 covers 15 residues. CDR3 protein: CASSPRTLSDQPQHF. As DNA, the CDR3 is TGTGCCAGCTCACCCCGGACTCTTTCGGATCAGCCCCAGCATTTT.

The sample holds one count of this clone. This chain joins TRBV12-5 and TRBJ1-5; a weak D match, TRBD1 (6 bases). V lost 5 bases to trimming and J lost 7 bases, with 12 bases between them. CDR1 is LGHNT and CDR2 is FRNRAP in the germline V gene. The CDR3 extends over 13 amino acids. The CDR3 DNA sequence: TGTGCTAGTGGTCAGACAGGTGCACAGCCCCAGCATTTT. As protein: CASGQTGAQPQHF.

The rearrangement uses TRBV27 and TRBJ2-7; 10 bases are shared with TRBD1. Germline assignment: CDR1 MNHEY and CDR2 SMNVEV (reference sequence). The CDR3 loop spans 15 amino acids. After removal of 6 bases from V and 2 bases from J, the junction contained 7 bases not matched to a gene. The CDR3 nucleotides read TGTGCCAGCAGGAGACCCGGGACAGGGGCCTACGAGCAGTACTTC. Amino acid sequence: CASRRPGTGAYEQYF.

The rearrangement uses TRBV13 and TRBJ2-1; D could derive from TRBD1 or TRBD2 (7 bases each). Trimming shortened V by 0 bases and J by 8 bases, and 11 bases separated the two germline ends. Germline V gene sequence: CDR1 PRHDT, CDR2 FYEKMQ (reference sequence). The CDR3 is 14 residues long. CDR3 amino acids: CASSLGRGRDEQFF. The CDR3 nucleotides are TGTGCCAGCAGCTTAGGCAGGGGGAGGGATGAGCAGTTCTTC.

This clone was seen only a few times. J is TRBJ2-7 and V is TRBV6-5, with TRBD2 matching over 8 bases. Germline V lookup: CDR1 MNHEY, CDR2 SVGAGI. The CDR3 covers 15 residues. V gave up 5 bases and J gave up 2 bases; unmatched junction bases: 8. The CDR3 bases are TGTGCCAGCAGTCGTAGCGGGATACAAGCCTACGAGCAGTACTTC. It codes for CASSRSGIQAYEQYF.

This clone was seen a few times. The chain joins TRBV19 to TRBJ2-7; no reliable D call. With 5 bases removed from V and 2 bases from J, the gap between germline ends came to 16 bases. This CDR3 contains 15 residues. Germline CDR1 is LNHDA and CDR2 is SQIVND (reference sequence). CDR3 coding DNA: TGTGCCAGTAGTCCCGGGCAGACGATCCCCTACGAGCAGTACTTC. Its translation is CASSPGQTIPYEQYF. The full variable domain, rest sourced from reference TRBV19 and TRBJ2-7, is DGGITQSPKYLFRKEGQNVTLSCEQNLNHDAMYWYRQDPGQGLRLIYYSQIVNDFQKGDIAEGYSVSREKKESFPLTVTSAQKNPTAFYLCASSPGQTIPYEQYFGPGTRLTVT.

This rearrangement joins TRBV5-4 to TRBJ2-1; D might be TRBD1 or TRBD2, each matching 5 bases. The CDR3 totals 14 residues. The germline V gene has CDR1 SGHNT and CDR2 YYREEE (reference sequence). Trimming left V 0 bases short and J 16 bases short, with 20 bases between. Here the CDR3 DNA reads TGTGCCAGCAGCTTGGCGGGGCAGGGTGGAAGTGGCTTCTTC. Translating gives CASSLAGQGGSGFF.

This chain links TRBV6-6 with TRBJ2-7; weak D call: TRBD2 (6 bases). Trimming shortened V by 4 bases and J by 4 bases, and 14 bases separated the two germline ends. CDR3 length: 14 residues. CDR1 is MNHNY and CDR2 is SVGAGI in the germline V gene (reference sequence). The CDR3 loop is CASSSNGRTYEQYF. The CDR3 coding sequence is TGTGCCAGCAGTTCGAACGGGAGAACGTACGAGCAGTACTTC.

The DNA of the CDR3 is TGTGCCAGACAAGGACAGCCTAATTCACCCCTCCACTTT. Translating it yields CARQGQPNSPLHF. V gene TRBV2 combines with J gene TRBJ1-6; D might be TRBD1 (6 bases). CDR1 and CDR2 from the germline V gene are SNHLY and FYNNEI. With 9 bases removed from V and 6 bases from J, the gap between germline ends came to 12 bases. The CDR3 has 13 residues.

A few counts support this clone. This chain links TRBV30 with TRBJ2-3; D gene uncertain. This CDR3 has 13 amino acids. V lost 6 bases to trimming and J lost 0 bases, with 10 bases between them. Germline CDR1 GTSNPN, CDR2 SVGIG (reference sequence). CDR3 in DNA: TGTGCCTGCCAAATACGGAGCACAGATACGCAGTATTTT. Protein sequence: CACQIRSTDTQYF.

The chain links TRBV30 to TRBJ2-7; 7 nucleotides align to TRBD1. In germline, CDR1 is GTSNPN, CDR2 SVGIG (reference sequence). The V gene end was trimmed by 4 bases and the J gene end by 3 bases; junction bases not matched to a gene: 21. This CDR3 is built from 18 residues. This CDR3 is CAWNPVVTGPNFSYEQYF. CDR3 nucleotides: TGTGCCTGGAACCCCGTTGTGACAGGGCCCAACTTTAGCTACGAGCAGTACTTC.

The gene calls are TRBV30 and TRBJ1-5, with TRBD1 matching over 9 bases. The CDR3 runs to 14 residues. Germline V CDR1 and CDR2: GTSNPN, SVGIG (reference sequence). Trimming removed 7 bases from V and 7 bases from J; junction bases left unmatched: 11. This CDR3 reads CAYGKADRGQPQHF. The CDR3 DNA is TGTGCCTACGGGAAGGCCGACAGGGGGCAGCCCCAGCATTTT.

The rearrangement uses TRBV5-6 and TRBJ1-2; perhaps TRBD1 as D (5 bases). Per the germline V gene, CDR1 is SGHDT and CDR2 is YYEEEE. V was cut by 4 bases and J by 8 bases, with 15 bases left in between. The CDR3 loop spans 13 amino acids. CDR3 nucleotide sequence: TGTGCCAGCAGCCCCACCGGGACGAGAGGCTACACCTTC. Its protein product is CASSPTGTRGYTF.

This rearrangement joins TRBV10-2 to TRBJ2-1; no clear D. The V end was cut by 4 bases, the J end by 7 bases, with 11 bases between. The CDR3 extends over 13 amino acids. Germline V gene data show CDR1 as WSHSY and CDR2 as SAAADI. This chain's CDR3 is CASSGPSRNEQFF. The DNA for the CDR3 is TGCGCCAGCAGTGGGCCATCTAGGAATGAGCAGTTCTTC.

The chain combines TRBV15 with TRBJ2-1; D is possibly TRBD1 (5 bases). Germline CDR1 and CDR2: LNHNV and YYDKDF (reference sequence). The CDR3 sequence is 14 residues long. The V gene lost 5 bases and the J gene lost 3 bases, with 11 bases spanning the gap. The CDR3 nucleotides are TGTGCCACCAGCGGGGCAAAGGGCTACAATGAGCAGTTCTTC. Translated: CATSGAKGYNEQFF.

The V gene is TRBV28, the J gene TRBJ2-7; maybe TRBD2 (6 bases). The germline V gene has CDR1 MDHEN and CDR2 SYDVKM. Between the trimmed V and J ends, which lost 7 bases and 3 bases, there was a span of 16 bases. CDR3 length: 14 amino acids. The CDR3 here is CASTWGEEGYEQYF. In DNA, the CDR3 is TGTGCCAGCACCTGGGGCGAGGAGGGCTACGAGCAGTACTTC.

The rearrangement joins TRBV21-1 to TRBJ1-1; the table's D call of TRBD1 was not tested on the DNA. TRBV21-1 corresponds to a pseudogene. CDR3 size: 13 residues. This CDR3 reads CASSNKMNTEAFF. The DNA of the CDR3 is TGTGCCAGCAGCAACAAAATGAACACTGAAGCTTTCTTT.